The T cell receptor (beta chain) described here comes from a study of PD-L1 blockade in urothelial cancer. J was trimmed by 4 bases and V by 6 bases; bases with no gene match: 13. The CDR3 covers 16 residues. Looked up from germline, CDR1 is SEHNR and CDR2 is FQNEAQ (reference sequence). Profiling relied on immunoSEQ multiplex PCR, and the TCRdb table lists in-frame clones only, not all of them. The data hold 70,000 or so clones, with 70% to 90% observed a single time. Sequencing used PBMCs, obtained around atezolizumab (anti-PD-L1) treatment. The chain recombines TRBV7-9 with TRBJ1-2; 8 bases align to TRBD1. This clonotype originated in a man in his 60s with urothelial cancer. DNA of the CDR3: TGTGCCAGCAGACCCCAGGGGGCGGGCTTCTTCTATGGCTACACCTTC. Residues: CASRPQGAGFFYGYTF. Supplemented by reference TRBV7-9 and TRBJ1-2, the full variable domain reads DTGVSQNPRHKITKRGQNVTFRCDPISEHNRLYWYRQTLGQGPEFLTYFQNEAQLEKSRLLSDRFSAERPKGSFSTLEIQRTEQGDSAMYLCASRPQGAGFFYGYTFGSGTRLTVV.